What follows are 15 T cell receptor beta chains derived from one specimen sequenced in a study of OX40 agonist ivuxolimab in advanced cancers. The repertoire was sequenced with immunoSEQ multiplex PCR; TCRdb's copy has only in-frame clones and lacks some. The sample includes 65,000 to 80,000 clones, around nine tenths of them seen just once. This specimen was CD4+ or CD8+ T cells sorted from blood, taken in a trial of the OX40 agonist ivuxolimab. Receptors were obtained from an adult with an advanced solid tumor such as melanoma, head and neck, liver or kidney cancer.

The V call is TRBV7-9, the J call TRBJ1-1; TRBD1 matches 10 bases. This CDR3 spans 16 amino acids. Germline V gene lookup returns CDR1 SEHNR and CDR2 FQNEAQ (reference sequence). With 5 bases clipped from V and 4 bases from J, the junction kept 10 bases outside the gene matches. In DNA form, the CDR3 reads TGTGCCAGCAGCCACCACCGGGACAGGGGAATCACTGAAGCTTTCTTT. This codes for CASSHHRDRGITEAFF.

This clone has only a few counts. The chain carries TRBV27 and TRBJ1-2; D gene unclear. The V end lost 4 bases, the J end lost 1 base, and 7 bases lay between the germline ends. Looked up from germline, CDR1 is MNHEY and CDR2 is SMNVEV (reference sequence). The length of the CDR3 is 13 residues. The CDR3: CASSSLGNYGYTF. CDR3 coding DNA: TGTGCCAGCAGTTCCCTCGGTAACTATGGCTACACCTTC.

This chain connects TRBV5-4 to TRBJ1-1; TRBD1 might be the D (5 bases). The CDR3 is made up of 15 amino acids. Germline V gives CDR1 SGHNT, CDR2 YYREEE (reference sequence). The V end lost 4 bases, the J end lost 2 bases, and 15 bases lay between the germline ends. The CDR3 DNA follows: TGTGCCAGCAGCCCCCCACCCCGGGGCAACACTGAAGCTTTCTTT. Protein: CASSPPPRGNTEAFF.

The genes are TRBV7-9 and TRBJ2-5; D not certain. The V and J ends lost 11 bases and 4 bases respectively, with 8 bases between them. Germline V gene lookup returns CDR1 SEHNR and CDR2 FQNEAQ (reference sequence). The CDR3 length is 10 residues. CDR3 in DNA: TGTGCCGTATTGGTAGAGACCCAGTACTTC. Its translation: CAVLVETQYF.

The chain links TRBV19 to TRBJ1-4; TRBD1 is a possible D gene (5 bases). Germline V gene data show CDR1 as LNHDA and CDR2 as SQIVND (reference sequence). The CDR3 length is 14 residues. Deletions cut 3 bases from V and 8 bases from J, with 13 bases between. The CDR3 here is CASSMRRRGEKLFF. The DNA for the CDR3 is TGTGCCAGTAGTATGAGGCGGAGGGGAGAAAAACTGTTTTTT.

V gene TRBV27 combines with J gene TRBJ2-7; either TRBD1 or TRBD2 may supply D (5 bases each). The CDR3 has 15 residues. V was pared by 7 bases and J by 2 bases, with 18 bases between. From germline, CDR1 is MNHEY and CDR2 SMNVEV (reference sequence). The CDR3 here is CASKPGPHSAYEQYF. CDR3 nucleotides: TGTGCCAGCAAGCCGGGACCCCATTCGGCCTACGAGCAGTACTTC.

The chain recombines TRBV6-1 with TRBJ2-5; 8 nucleotides agree with TRBD1. The CDR3 runs to 15 residues. Trimming at V came to 5 bases and at J to 5 bases, leaving 10 bases not matched to a gene. CDR1 is MNHNS, CDR2 SASEGT, per germline. CDR3 sequence reads: CASSRGQGAGETQYF. CDR3 nucleotide sequence: TGTGCCAGCAGTCGGGGGCAGGGGGCTGGGGAGACCCAGTACTTC.

CDR3 nucleotides: TGTGCCAGCAGTTACCTCCGCGGGGCTAATGAAAAACTGTTTTTT. Its protein is CASSYLRGANEKLFF. V usage is TRBV6-5 and J usage is TRBJ1-4; no definite D call. Germline loops: CDR1 MNHEY, CDR2 SVGAGI. Trimming took 2 bases from V and 3 from J, leaving 10 bases between them. The CDR3 spans 15 residues.

As DNA, the CDR3 is TGTGCCACCCGACAGGGAACGGAGCAGTTCTTC. It encodes CATRQGTEQFF. The chain combines TRBV10-3 with TRBJ2-1, with 7 bases identical to TRBD1. V dropped 10 bases and J dropped 10; count of bases not matched to a gene: 7. This CDR3 comprises 11 residues. Germline V gene sequence: CDR1 ENHRY, CDR2 SYGVKD.

This chain links TRBV30 with TRBJ1-4; the D gene is possibly TRBD1 (5 bases). This CDR3 is built from 15 residues. Germline CDR1 is GTSNPN and CDR2 is SVGIG (reference sequence). The V and J ends lost 0 bases and 8 bases respectively, with 16 bases between them. CDR3 nucleotides: TGTGCCTGGAGTGTTGCCGGGACCCTGGGGGAAAAACTGTTTTTT. Its protein is CAWSVAGTLGEKLFF.

The V call is TRBV4-1, the J call TRBJ2-7; 9 positions match TRBD1. The V segment lost 4 bases and the J segment 0 bases; nucleotides outside the gene matches: 4. Germline V gene sequence: CDR1 MGHRA, CDR2 YSYEKL. The CDR3 extends over 15 amino acids. The CDR3: CASSRGTGSSYEQYF. For the CDR3, the DNA is TGCGCCAGCAGCCGAGGGACAGGGAGCTCCTACGAGCAGTACTTC.

This clone was recorded only once. J is TRBJ2-3 and V is TRBV11-2; tentatively, D is TRBD2 (7 bases). Trimming took 4 bases from V and 6 from J, leaving 23 bases between them. Germline V gene sequence: CDR1 SGHAT, CDR2 FQNNGV. There are 17 residues in the CDR3. The CDR3 is CASSYDSGGGGFDTQYF. The CDR3 nucleotides read TGTGCCAGCAGCTACGATTCTGGCGGGGGCGGCTTCGATACGCAGTATTTT.

This chain uses TRBV29-1 with TRBJ2-2; D is ambiguous. In germline, CDR1 is SQVTM, CDR2 ANQGSEA. Trimming removed 1 base from V and 7 bases from J, with 7 bases in between. This CDR3 comprises 12 residues. DNA for the CDR3: TGCAGCGTTGAAGGGCGGATCGGGGAGCTGTTTTTT. Encoded protein: CSVEGRIGELFF.

The rearrangement uses TRBV7-3 and TRBJ2-4; 8 bases agree with TRBD1. J was trimmed by 5 bases and V by 2 bases; bases with no gene match: 5. Germline V lookup: CDR1 SGHTA, CDR2 FQGTGA. The CDR3 contains 15 residues. The CDR3 bases are TGTGCCAGCAGCTTAGGGACAGGCGCTCAAAACATTCAGTACTTC. This sequence encodes CASSLGTGAQNIQYF.

This chain joins TRBV27 and TRBJ2-7, with D hard to call. Trimming stripped 5 bases from V and 6 bases from J, with 11 bases between. The CDR3 length is 12 residues. Germline loops: CDR1 MNHEY, CDR2 SMNVEV (reference sequence). CDR3 residues: CASSGRSSEQYF. For the CDR3, the DNA is TGTGCCAGCAGTGGCCGATCAAGCGAGCAGTACTTC.